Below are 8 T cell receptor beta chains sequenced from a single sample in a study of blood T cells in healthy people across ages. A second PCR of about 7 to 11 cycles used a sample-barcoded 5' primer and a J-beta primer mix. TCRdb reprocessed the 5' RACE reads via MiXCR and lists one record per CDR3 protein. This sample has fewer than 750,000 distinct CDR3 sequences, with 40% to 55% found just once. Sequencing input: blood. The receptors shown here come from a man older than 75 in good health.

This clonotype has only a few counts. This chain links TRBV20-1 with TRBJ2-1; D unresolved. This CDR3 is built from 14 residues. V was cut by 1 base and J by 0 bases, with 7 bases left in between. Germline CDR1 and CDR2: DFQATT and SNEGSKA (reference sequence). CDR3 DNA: TGCAGTGCTAGAGTTGTCAGCTCCTACAATGAGCAGTTCTTC. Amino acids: CSARVVSSYNEQFF.

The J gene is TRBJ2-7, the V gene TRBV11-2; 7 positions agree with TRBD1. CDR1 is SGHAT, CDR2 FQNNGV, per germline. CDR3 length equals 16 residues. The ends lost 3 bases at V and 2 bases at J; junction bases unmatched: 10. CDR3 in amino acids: CASSFWTGKTAYEQYF. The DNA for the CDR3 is TGTGCCAGCAGCTTCTGGACAGGCAAAACGGCCTACGAGCAGTACTTC.

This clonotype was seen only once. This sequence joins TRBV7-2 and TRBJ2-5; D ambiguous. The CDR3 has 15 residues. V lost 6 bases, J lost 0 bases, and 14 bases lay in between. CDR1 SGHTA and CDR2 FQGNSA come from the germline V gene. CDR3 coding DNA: TGTGCCAGCAGTCTCCACGTCACTAACCAAGAGACCCAGTACTTC. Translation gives CASSLHVTNQETQYF.

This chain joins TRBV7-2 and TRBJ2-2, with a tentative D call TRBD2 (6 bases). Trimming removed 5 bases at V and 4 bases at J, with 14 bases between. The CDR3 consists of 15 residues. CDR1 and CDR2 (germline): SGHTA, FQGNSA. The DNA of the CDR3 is TGTGCCAGCAGCCCCTCGGGACTGCCCACCGGGGAGCTGTTTTTT. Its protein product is CASSPSGLPTGELFF. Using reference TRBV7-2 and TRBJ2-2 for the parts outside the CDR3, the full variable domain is GAGVSQSPSNKVTEKGKDVELRCDPISGHTALYWYRQSLGQGLEFLIYFQGNSAPDKSGLPSDRFSAERTGGSVSTLTIQRTQQEDSAVYLCASSPSGLPTGELFFGEGSRLTVL.

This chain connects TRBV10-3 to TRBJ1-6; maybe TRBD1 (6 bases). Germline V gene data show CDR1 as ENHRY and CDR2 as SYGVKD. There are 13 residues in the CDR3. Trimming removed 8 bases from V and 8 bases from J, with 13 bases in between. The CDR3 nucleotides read TGTGCCATCGGAGGCAGGGGTGATTCACCCCTCCACTTT. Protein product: CAIGGRGDSPLHF.

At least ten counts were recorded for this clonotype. Written as DNA, the CDR3 is TGTGCCAGCGGGACTAACTCCTACGAGCAGTACTTC. Its protein product is CASGTNSYEQYF. The chain combines TRBV6-6 with TRBJ2-7; 7 nucleotides agree with TRBD2. The CDR3 is 12 amino acids. Trimming took 8 bases from V and 0 from J; bases not matched to a gene: 1. Looked up from germline, CDR1 is MNHNY and CDR2 is SVGAGI (reference sequence).

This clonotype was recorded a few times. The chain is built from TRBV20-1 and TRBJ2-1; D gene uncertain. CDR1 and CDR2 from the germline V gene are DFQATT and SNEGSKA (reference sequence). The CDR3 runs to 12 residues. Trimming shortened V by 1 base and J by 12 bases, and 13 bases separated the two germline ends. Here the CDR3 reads CSARAPTGWQFF. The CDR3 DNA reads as TGCAGTGCTAGAGCCCCCACCGGATGGCAGTTCTTC.

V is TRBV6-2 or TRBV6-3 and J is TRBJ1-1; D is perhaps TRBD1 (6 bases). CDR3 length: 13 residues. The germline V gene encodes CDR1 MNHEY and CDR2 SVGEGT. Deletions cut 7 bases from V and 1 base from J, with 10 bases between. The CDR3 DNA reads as TGTGCCAGCACAGACAGGAGGAACACTGAAGCTTTCTTT. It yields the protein CASTDRRNTEAFF.